The 19 T cell receptor beta chains in this list originate from one sample, sequenced in a study of blood T cell repertoires in COVID-19. Assay: immunoSEQ multiplex PCR; the TCRdb copy retains only in-frame clones and omits some. The data contain fewer than 250,000 clones, about four fifths of them singletons. The sequencing input was PBMCs or T cells enriched from blood (not recorded which). The receptors derive from a woman in her thirties or forties who had been exposed to COVID-19.

The rearrangement links TRBV25-1 to TRBJ1-2; 10 bases map to TRBD1. The CDR3 is 14 residues long. The trim removed 4 bases at V and 4 bases at J, leaving 3 bases unmatched. Germline V lookup: CDR1 MGHDK, CDR2 SYGVNS. The CDR3 sequence: CASSGGTGVYGYTF. CDR3 coding DNA: TGTGCCAGCAGTGGCGGGACAGGGGTCTATGGCTACACCTTC.

The gene calls are TRBV6-1 and TRBJ2-3; 9 bases align to TRBD2. The CDR3 covers 18 residues. Germline loops: CDR1 MNHNS, CDR2 SASEGT. With 2 bases clipped from V and 3 bases from J, the junction kept 12 bases outside the gene matches. CDR3 nucleotides: TGTGCCAGCAGTGAAATACCCCCCAGCGGGGGGTTTACAGATACGCAGTATTTT. Protein: CASSEIPPSGGFTDTQYF.

The chain has TRBV6-5 and TRBJ2-1; a possible D gene is TRBD1 (5 bases). Germline values: CDR1 MNHEY, CDR2 SVGAGI. Trimming left V 6 bases short and J 8 bases short, with 20 bases between. This CDR3 comprises 15 residues. CDR3 nucleotides: TGTGCCAGCAGGCCACAGGCTAGTGGATCGGATGAGCAGTTCTTC. It yields the protein CASRPQASGSDEQFF.

The gene calls are TRBV6-2 or TRBV6-3 and TRBJ1-2; 8 bases align to TRBD1. Germline V lookup: CDR1 MNHEY, CDR2 SVGEGT. The CDR3 extends over 15 amino acids. V lost 4 bases and J lost 7; bases outside the gene matches: 11. CDR3 protein: CASSSLDRDVGGYTF. The CDR3 bases are TGTGCCAGCAGTTCATTGGACAGGGATGTTGGTGGCTACACCTTC.

V and J are TRBV7-2 and TRBJ2-7; D gene unclear. Germline V gene lookup returns CDR1 SGHTA and CDR2 FQGNSA. The CDR3 consists of 16 residues. With 2 bases removed from V and 0 bases from J, the gap between germline ends came to 14 bases. CDR3 sequence: CASSLYSLGPSYEQYF. The CDR3 region has the DNA TGTGCCAGCAGCTTATATAGTCTGGGCCCCTCCTACGAGCAGTACTTC.

The chain has TRBV5-1 and TRBJ1-2; 9 bases agree with TRBD1. The CDR3 contains 15 residues. CDR1 and CDR2 from the germline V gene are SGHRS and YFSETQ. V lost 3 bases and J lost 2; bases outside the gene matches: 5. DNA for the CDR3: TGCGCCAGCAGCTCCACCGGGACAGGGAACTATGGCTACACCTTC. It encodes CASSSTGTGNYGYTF.

This clone was detected only a few times. This chain connects TRBV12-3 or TRBV12-4 to TRBJ1-6; TRBD1 matches 7 bases. V dropped 6 bases and J dropped 9; count of bases not matched to a gene: 5. The CDR3 totals 13 residues. The CDR3 sequence is CASRPRQGSPLHF. CDR3 DNA: TGTGCCAGCAGGCCTAGACAGGGTTCACCCCTCCACTTT.

The chain joins TRBV5-1 to TRBJ1-2; no clear D. The V end lost 3 bases, the J end lost 3 bases, and 12 bases lay between the germline ends. Germline V gene lookup returns CDR1 SGHRS and CDR2 YFSETQ. The CDR3 spans 14 residues. CDR3 loop: CASSSGPGDYGYTF. In DNA, the CDR3 is TGCGCCAGCAGCTCCGGCCCCGGGGACTATGGCTACACCTTC.

The rearrangement links TRBV28 to TRBJ2-7, with D possibly TRBD1 on 6 matching bases. This CDR3 has 15 residues. Germline assignment: CDR1 MDHEN and CDR2 SYDVKM. The V and J ends lost 1 base and 2 bases respectively, with 12 bases between them. CDR3 in amino acids: CASSLYRTATYEQYF. Written as DNA, the CDR3 is TGTGCCAGCAGTTTATACCGGACAGCCACCTACGAGCAGTACTTC.

The rearrangement uses TRBV6-1 and TRBJ2-1; weak D call: TRBD1 (6 bases). With 4 bases removed from V and 7 bases from J, the gap between germline ends came to 23 bases. Per the germline V gene, CDR1 is MNHNS and CDR2 is SASEGT. This CDR3 has 17 residues. DNA of the CDR3: TGTGCCAGCAGTGTAGACAGGATCGGGGCAGGACTGAATGAGCAGTTCTTC. It yields the protein CASSVDRIGAGLNEQFF.

The chain is built from TRBV7-2 and TRBJ1-2; perhaps TRBD1 as D (6 bases). Trimming removed 3 bases from V and 3 bases from J, with 11 bases in between. The CDR3 loop spans 14 amino acids. Germline assignment: CDR1 SGHTA and CDR2 FQGNSA. CDR3 bases: TGTGCCAGCAGCTTGCAGGGGTGGGACTATGGCTACACCTTC. Translating gives CASSLQGWDYGYTF.

The chain recombines TRBV27 with TRBJ1-4; D gene unclear. Trimming pared 5 bases from V and 6 bases from J, leaving 13 bases between. Looked up from germline, CDR1 is MNHEY and CDR2 is SMNVEV (reference sequence). This CDR3 contains 14 residues. The CDR3 spells CASSPYSMDEKLFF. The CDR3 DNA follows: TGTGCCAGCAGTCCCTACTCAATGGATGAAAAACTGTTTTTT.

J is TRBJ1-1 and V is TRBV5-1; tentatively, D is TRBD1 (6 bases). The CDR3 extends over 14 amino acids. V shed 4 bases and J shed 2 bases, with 12 bases lying between them. From germline, CDR1 is SGHRS and CDR2 YFSETQ. CDR3 loop: CASSPHRANTEAFF. The DNA of the CDR3 is TGCGCCAGCAGCCCTCACAGGGCAAACACTGAAGCTTTCTTT.

This clone was recorded many times. The chain joins TRBV6-1 to TRBJ2-2, with D perhaps TRBD1 (8 bases). The CDR3 totals 18 residues. Trimming pared 0 bases from V and 1 base from J, leaving 15 bases between. Looked up from germline, CDR1 is MNHNS and CDR2 is SASEGT. The CDR3 DNA reads TGTGCCAGCAGTGAAGCGCTGGGGGGGACAGGGAACACCGGGGAGCTGTTTTTT. It specifies CASSEALGGTGNTGELFF.

The chain carries TRBV4-2 and TRBJ2-5, with D tentatively TRBD2 (6 bases). The germline CDR1 and CDR2 sequences are LGHNA and YNFKEQ. Trimming shortened V by 0 bases and J by 3 bases, and 14 bases separated the two germline ends. This CDR3 is 16 amino acids long. The CDR3 nucleotides are TGTGCCAGCAGCCAAGATCGGAGGGGAGGTAAAGAGACCCAGTACTTC. Its translation: CASSQDRRGGKETQYF.

The sample holds a few counts of this clone. This sequence joins TRBV6-5 and TRBJ1-5; D not certain. Trimming took off 0 bases at V and 7 bases at J, with 10 bases between the two ends. Germline V gene lookup returns CDR1 MNHEY and CDR2 SVGAGI. The CDR3 totals 14 residues. The DNA of the CDR3 is TGTGCCAGCAGTTACTCGATAGCGGGGCAGCCCCAGCATTTT. It is translated as CASSYSIAGQPQHF.

J is TRBJ2-5 and V is TRBV5-1; 9 positions match TRBD1. This CDR3 has 15 amino acids. Germline V gene lookup returns CDR1 SGHRS and CDR2 YFSETQ. J gave up 4 bases and V 0 bases, and 4 bases lay outside the gene matches. For the CDR3, the DNA is TGCGCCAGCAGCTTGGAGGGACAGGGAGGAGAGACCCAGTACTTC. Encoded protein: CASSLEGQGGETQYF. Combining the CDR3 with reference TRBV5-1 and TRBJ2-5 gives the whole variable domain KAGVTQTPRYLIKTRGQQVTLSCSPISGHRSVSWYQQTPGQGLQFLFEYFSETQRNKGNFPGRFSGRQFSNSRSEMNVSTLELGDSALYLCASSLEGQGGETQYFGPGTRLLVL.

This clone was recorded many times. Distinct nucleotide sequences in the sample also encode this CDR3. This chain links TRBV7-3 with TRBJ2-5; 9 positions match TRBD2. The V gene end was trimmed by 0 bases and the J gene end by 2 bases; junction bases not matched to a gene: 4. The germline gives CDR1 SGHTA, CDR2 FQGTGA. The CDR3 spans 16 residues. CDR3 region: CASSLTGTSLQETQYF. DNA for the CDR3: TGTGCCAGCAGCTTAACCGGGACTAGCCTTCAAGAGACCCAGTACTTC.

In its sample, this clone was seen a few times. This chain uses TRBV5-1 with TRBJ1-2; 9 bases fit TRBD1. J lost 3 bases, V lost 4 bases, and 7 bases had no gene match. This CDR3 is built from 15 residues. Germline V gene sequence: CDR1 SGHRS, CDR2 YFSETQ. The CDR3 region is CASSKGQGADYGYTF. The CDR3 DNA follows: TGCGCCAGCAGCAAGGGACAGGGAGCTGACTATGGCTACACCTTC.